This T cell receptor (beta chain) is drawn from a study of blood T cell repertoires in COVID-19. Overall study context: The origin of the acute and convalescent COVID-19 samples was the United States, Italy and Spain. The cDNA or gDNA used as material had been derived from T cells, B-cell-depleted T cells, or PBMCs.

In the original analysis: For nucleated cells, counts were estimated from reference gene primer amplification. TCRdb keeps only in-frame clones here, not all; method: immunoSEQ multiplex PCR. Clone size and the V and J calls come from that table; the DNA yielded D and trimming. This sample has fewer than 350,000 clones, with 65% to 90% found just once. The germline V and J ends were trimmed by 2 bases and 4 bases, with 11 bases remaining between them. The germline gives CDR1 MNHEY, CDR2 SMNVEV (reference sequence). There are 14 residues in the CDR3. This clonotype originated in a human donor in a cohort sampled during active COVID-19. Sequencing was performed on peripheral blood. The rearrangement joins TRBV27 to TRBJ1-2, with D possibly TRBD1 on 6 matching bases. DNA for the CDR3: TGTGCCAGCAGTTTAAGAACAGGGACCTATGGCTACACCTTC. It yields the protein CASSLRTGTYGYTF.